The T cell receptor (beta chain) described here comes from a study of control samples from healthy donors and cancer patients. Method: immunoSEQ multiplex PCR; TCRdb's copy keeps in-frame clones and lacks some. The sample carries approximately 170,000 clones, around nine tenths recorded once. V was clipped by 0 bases and J by 6 bases, with 5 bases between them. Germline V gene data show CDR1 as GTSNPN and CDR2 as SVGIG (reference sequence). The CDR3 contains 11 residues. Sequencing was performed on blood. V and J are TRBV30 and TRBJ1-1; no firm D call. This TCR came from a man younger than 45 in good health. The CDR3: CAWSVGPEAFF. The CDR3 DNA reads as TGTGCCTGGAGTGTAGGGCCTGAAGCTTTCTTT.